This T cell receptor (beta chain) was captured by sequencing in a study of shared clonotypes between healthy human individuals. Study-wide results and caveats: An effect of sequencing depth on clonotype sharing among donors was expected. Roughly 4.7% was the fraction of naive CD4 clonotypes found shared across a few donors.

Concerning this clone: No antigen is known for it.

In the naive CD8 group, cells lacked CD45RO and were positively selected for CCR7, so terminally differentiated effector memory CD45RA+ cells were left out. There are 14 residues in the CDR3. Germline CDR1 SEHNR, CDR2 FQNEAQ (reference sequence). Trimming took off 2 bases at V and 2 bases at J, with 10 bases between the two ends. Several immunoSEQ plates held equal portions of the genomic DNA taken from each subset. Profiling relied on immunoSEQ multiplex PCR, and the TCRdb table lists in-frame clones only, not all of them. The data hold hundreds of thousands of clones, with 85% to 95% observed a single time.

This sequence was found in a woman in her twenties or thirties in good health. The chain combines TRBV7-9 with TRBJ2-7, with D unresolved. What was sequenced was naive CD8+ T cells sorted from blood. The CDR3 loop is CASSLLSVTYEQYF. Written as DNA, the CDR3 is TGTGCCAGCAGCTTACTAAGCGTTACCTACGAGCAGTACTTC. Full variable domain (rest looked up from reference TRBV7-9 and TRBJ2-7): DTGVSQNPRHKITKRGQNVTFRCDPISEHNRLYWYRQTLGQGPEFLTYFQNEAQLEKSRLLSDRFSAERPKGSFSTLEIQRTEQGDSAMYLCASSLLSVTYEQYFGPGTRLTVT.